This T cell receptor beta chain was sequenced for a study of blood T cell repertoires in COVID-19. Study-level background: The United States, Italy and Spain provided the acute and convalescent COVID-19 samples. Sources were T cells, B-cell-depleted T cells, or PBMCs; the material itself was cDNA or gDNA.

Methods used by the authors: The assay estimated nucleated cells by amplifying reference gene primers. Sequencing was performed with immunoSEQ multiplex PCR; in TCRdb, only in-frame clones are kept and a portion is missing. V, J and clone size derive from that table, while D and trimming were established from the DNA sequence. The data contain some 55,000 clones, 90% of them singletons. This clone is a singleton in its sample. This clonotype originated in a woman in her 40s with active COVID-19. Specimen: peripheral blood.

CDR3 nucleotides: TGTGCCAGCAGAGACAGGGGGCCCGGGGCCAACGTCCTGACTTTC. This gives the protein CASRDRGPGANVLTF. The rearrangement uses TRBV6-5 and TRBJ2-6; 10 nucleotides line up with TRBD1. The length of the CDR3 is 15 residues. The germline CDR1 and CDR2 sequences are MNHEY and SVGAGI. V dropped 6 bases and J dropped 4; count of bases not matched to a gene: 3.